Below are 3 T cell receptor beta chains sequenced from a single sample in a study of early T cells in non-severe SARS-CoV-2 infection. TCRdb fed the 5' RACE reads into MiXCR, producing one record per CDR3 protein. The sample has 80,000 to 95,000 distinct CDR3 sequences, 14% seen once. The sample comprised whole blood. Receptors were obtained from an adult who was a healthcare worker with PCR-confirmed SARS-CoV-2 infection or an uninfected control (not recorded which).

DNA of the CDR3: TGCAGTGCTGAACCCCGGGACAGGGGGCGAGGCTACACCTTC. Translated: CSAEPRDRGRGYTF. This sequence joins TRBV20-1 and TRBJ1-2; 12 bases agree with TRBD1. CDR1 and CDR2 (germline): DFQATT, SNEGSKA (reference sequence). The CDR3 runs 14 residues. J gave up 8 bases and V 5 bases, and 9 bases lay outside the gene matches.

This rearrangement joins TRBV4-2 to TRBJ2-3, with TRBD2 identical over 11 bases. Germline loops: CDR1 LGHNA, CDR2 YNFKEQ. V was clipped by 4 bases and J by 5 bases; unmatched bases: 8. This CDR3 is built from 16 residues. The CDR3 spells CASSRTSGGMEDTQYF. CDR3 DNA sequence: TGTGCCAGCAGCCGCACTAGCGGGGGAATGGAAGATACGCAGTATTTT.

This clonotype appeared a few times. This chain connects TRBV3-1 to TRBJ1-3; D is unclear. CDR1 and CDR2 from the germline V gene are LGHDT and YNNKEL (reference sequence). Deletions cut 1 base from V and 0 bases from J, with 4 bases between. CDR3 length: 14 amino acids. CDR3 bases: TGTGCCAGCAGCCAAGGTTACTCTGGAAACACCATATATTTT. Translated: CASSQGYSGNTIYF.